The 11 T cell receptor beta chains below come from one sample, sequenced in a study of blood T cell repertoires in COVID-19. The assay was immunoSEQ multiplex PCR, and TCRdb's table has in-frame clones only and misses some. The table includes about 180,000 clones, about 86% detected once. Sequenced material: peripheral blood. The source is a man aged 45 to 65 with active or convalescent COVID-19.

The CDR3 DNA reads as TGTGCCAGCAGTTACTCGGGCGGGGGGATCTACGAGCAGTACTTC. Translation: CASSYSGGGIYEQYF. The gene calls are TRBV6-5 and TRBJ2-7, with 8 bases that match TRBD2. CDR3 length equals 15 residues. CDR1 and CDR2 from the germline V gene are MNHEY and SVGAGI. Trimming cost V 0 bases and J 3 bases; bases outside gene matches: 4.

The V and J genes are TRBV15 and TRBJ2-2; 10 bases are shared with TRBD2. The V segment lost 0 bases and the J segment 6 bases; nucleotides outside the gene matches: 4. Germline loops: CDR1 LNHNV, CDR2 YYDKDF (reference sequence). This CDR3 region has 16 residues. The CDR3 DNA reads as TGTGCCACCAGCAGAGAACTAGCGGGGATTTCCGGGGAGCTGTTTTTT. It encodes CATSRELAGISGELFF. Full variable domain (missing parts from reference TRBV15 and TRBJ2-2): DAMVIQNPRYQVTQFGKPVTLSCSQTLNHNVMYWYQQKSSQAPKLLFHYYDKDFNNEADTPDNFQSRRPNTSFCFLDIRSPGLGDTAMYLCATSRELAGISGELFFGEGSRLTVL.

The chain is built from TRBV20-1 and TRBJ1-1, with D unclear. CDR3 length: 11 amino acids. Germline V gene data show CDR1 as DFQATT and CDR2 as SNEGSKA (reference sequence). V gave up 3 bases and J gave up 10 bases, with 12 bases separating them. CDR3 sequence: CSARVPNGAFF. The CDR3, as DNA: TGCAGTGCTAGGGTCCCAAACGGAGCTTTCTTT.

This chain uses TRBV7-3 with TRBJ2-1; 10 nucleotides match TRBD1. J gave up 3 bases and V 5 bases, and 1 base lay outside the gene matches. The CDR3 covers 14 residues. Germline V gene data show CDR1 as SGHTA and CDR2 as FQGTGA. The CDR3 loop is CASSRDRGYNEQFF. The DNA of the CDR3 is TGTGCCAGCAGCCGGGACAGGGGCTACAATGAGCAGTTCTTC.

The chain couples TRBV19 to TRBJ2-5; 7 nucleotides agree with TRBD1. Germline-derived CDR1 and CDR2 are LNHDA and SQIVND (reference sequence). V was pared by 5 bases and J by 2 bases, with 2 bases of the junction left unmatched. CDR3 size: 13 residues. As DNA, the CDR3 is TGTGCCAGTAGTGCACAGGGGCAAGAGACCCAGTACTTC. Its translation is CASSAQGQETQYF.

The CDR3 nucleotides read TGCGCCAGCAGAAAAGGGGGAGACTCCTACGAGCAGTACTTC. This codes for CASRKGGDSYEQYF. This chain links TRBV5-1 with TRBJ2-7, with a possible D match to TRBD1 (6 bases). V lost 5 bases and J lost 0, with 12 bases in between. In germline, CDR1 is SGHRS, CDR2 YFSETQ. The CDR3 contains 14 residues. Full variable domain (outside the CDR3, taken from reference TRBV5-1 and TRBJ2-7): KAGVTQTPRYLIKTRGQQVTLSCSPISGHRSVSWYQQTPGQGLQFLFEYFSETQRNKGNFPGRFSGRQFSNSRSEMNVSTLELGDSALYLCASRKGGDSYEQYFGPGTRLTVT.

This chain uses TRBV28 with TRBJ1-5, with 10 bases fitting TRBD1. CDR1 is MDHEN and CDR2 is SYDVKM in the germline V gene. The CDR3 extends over 15 amino acids. J gave up 7 bases and V 5 bases, and 8 bases lay outside the gene matches. As DNA, the CDR3 is TGTGCCAGCAGTCCCGGGACAGGGGCAGTACAGCCCCAGCATTTT. Amino acids: CASSPGTGAVQPQHF. The whole variable domain, filled in from reference TRBV28 and TRBJ1-5, reads DVKVTQSSRYLVKRTGEKVFLECVQDMDHENMFWYRQDPGLGLRLIYFSYDVKMKEKGDIPEGYSVSREKKERFSLILESASTNQTSMYLCASSPGTGAVQPQHFGDGTRLSIL.

The sample holds a few counts of this clone. The V gene is TRBV10-2, the J gene TRBJ2-2, with no clear D. The germline V gene encodes CDR1 WSHSY and CDR2 SAAADI. The germline V and J ends were trimmed by 5 bases and 4 bases, with 8 bases remaining between them. The CDR3 length is 13 residues. The CDR3 here is CASSNSPTGELFF. The DNA for the CDR3 is TGCGCCAGCAGTAACTCTCCCACCGGGGAGCTGTTTTTT.

The chain is built from TRBV19 and TRBJ1-2; 10 bases map to TRBD1. The CDR3 loop spans 14 amino acids. V was clipped by 5 bases and J by 5 bases; unmatched bases: 5. Germline CDR1 LNHDA, CDR2 SQIVND (reference sequence). Here the CDR3 DNA reads TGTGCCAGTAGTCCCCCGGGACAGGGGTATGGCTACACCTTC. The encoded protein is CASSPPGQGYGYTF. Based on the CDR3 plus reference TRBV19 and TRBJ1-2, the full variable domain is DGGITQSPKYLFRKEGQNVTLSCEQNLNHDAMYWYRQDPGQGLRLIYYSQIVNDFQKGDIAEGYSVSREKKESFPLTVTSAQKNPTAFYLCASSPPGQGYGYTFGSGTRLTVV.

This clone showed up just once. This rearrangement joins TRBV19 to TRBJ1-6; 10 nucleotides match TRBD1. The germline V gene encodes CDR1 LNHDA and CDR2 SQIVND (reference sequence). The CDR3 loop spans 14 amino acids. V lost 6 bases and J lost 6; bases outside the gene matches: 2. This chain's CDR3 is CASRGQGTNSPLHF. CDR3 DNA: TGTGCCAGTAGGGGACAGGGGACTAATTCACCCCTCCACTTT.

Details on this clone: The sample carries other DNA sequences with the same CDR3. The genes are TRBV29-1 and TRBJ1-5, with 8 bases identical to TRBD1. V lost 6 bases to trimming and J lost 0 bases; unmatched junction nucleotides: 1. CDR3 length: 13 residues. CDR1 is SQVTM, CDR2 ANQGSEA, per germline. DNA for the CDR3: TGCAGCGTAGGACAGGGTAGCAATCAGCCCCAGCATTTT. It is translated as CSVGQGSNQPQHF.